The TCR beta chain described here comes from a study of blood T cells in healthy people across ages. Per-sample yields of isolated PBMCs were at least 6 million. This CDR3 spans 16 amino acids. The V and J ends lost 6 bases and 3 bases respectively, with 21 bases between them. CDR1 is MDHEN and CDR2 is SYDVKM in the germline V gene. This clonotype was detected once. Its cognate antigen is unknown. The study's findings and limits: Samples with more naive T cells showed higher observed beta diversity. TCR beta diversity, measured per million T cells, fell in a roughly linear way with age. Any conclusive comparison of naive versus antigen-experienced cells was prevented by using unsorted PBMCs.

With a J-beta primer mix and a sample-barcoded 5' primer, a second PCR ran about 7 to 12 cycles. TCRdb ran MiXCR on the 5' RACE reads and lists one entry per CDR3 protein. The sample shows fewer than 1.5 million distinct CDR3 sequences, 42% of them seen only once. The sequence was collected from a woman aged 18-29 years in good health. The chain links TRBV28 to TRBJ2-7; TRBD2 might be the D (5 bases). Sequenced material: blood. This CDR3 reads CASSAGSDRRRYEQYF. The DNA of the CDR3 is TGTGCCAGCAGCGCGGGTTCGGATCGTCGTCGCTACGAGCAGTACTTC. The full variable domain, in which reference TRBV28 and TRBJ2-7 provide the parts outside the CDR3, is DVKVTQSSRYLVKRTGEKVFLECVQDMDHENMFWYRQDPGLGLRLIYFSYDVKMKEKGDIPEGYSVSREKKERFSLILESASTNQTSMYLCASSAGSDRRRYEQYFGPGTRLTVT.